Presented here are 27 T cell receptor beta chains from one specimen sequenced in a study of graft-versus-host responses after intestinal transplantation. No antigen is known for these receptors. Using immunoSEQ multiplex PCR, the repertoire was profiled, and TCRdb retains in-frame clones only, with some absent. This sample yields about 92,000 clones, of which roughly four fifths are seen a single time; approximately 17% belongs to the top ten. Sequences were derived from unstimulated CD8+ T cells sorted from spleen or lymph node cells, sampled before intestinal transplant. Receptors were obtained from a human donor who received an intestinal transplant.

This clone was recorded at least ten times. The junction differs from germline at one of its ends, possibly a read error. J is TRBJ1-1 and V is TRBV5-3; tentatively, D is TRBD1 (5 bases). TRBV5-3 is placed among ORFs of uncertain function. CDR3 length equals 13 residues. The CDR3 coding sequence is TGTGCCAGCAGCTTGGCCTCAGGGACTGAAGCTTTCTTT. Protein sequence: CASSLASGTEAFF.

Here the CDR3 DNA reads TGTGCCAGCAGCGTAGACCAGGGACTAGCGGCAATCAATGAGCAGTTCTTC. This codes for CASSVDQGLAAINEQFF. V gene TRBV9 combines with J gene TRBJ2-1; 11 bases match TRBD2. Per the germline V gene, CDR1 is SGDLS and CDR2 is YYNGEE. This CDR3 spans 17 amino acids. V lost 0 bases and J lost 6; bases outside the gene matches: 8.

The chain combines TRBV7-9 with TRBJ2-5; D ambiguous. Trimming took 7 bases from V and 4 from J, leaving 13 bases between them. This CDR3 has 13 residues. Germline CDR1 reads SEHNR; CDR2 reads FQNEAQ (reference sequence). CDR3 sequence (DNA): TGTGCCAGCAAATTGATAGCTTCAGAGACCCAGTACTTC. Protein sequence: CASKLIASETQYF.

The chain joins TRBV6-1 to TRBJ2-1, with D possibly matching TRBD2 (5 bases). CDR3 length: 12 residues. The V gene's germline CDR1 is MNHNS and CDR2 SASEGT. Trimming pared 5 bases from V and 8 bases from J, leaving 10 bases between. CDR3 sequence: CASSTSSHEQFF. The CDR3 coding sequence is TGTGCCAGCAGTACCTCTAGCCATGAGCAGTTCTTC.

The rearrangement links TRBV25-1 to TRBJ1-1, with no clear D. The V end lost 5 bases, the J end lost 0 bases, and 4 bases lay between the germline ends. The CDR3 spans 12 residues. CDR1 is MGHDK, CDR2 SYGVNS, per germline. The DNA of the CDR3 is TGTGCCAGCAGTCTAATGAACACTGAAGCTTTCTTT. This translates into CASSLMNTEAFF.

The chain recombines TRBV4-1 with TRBJ2-3; a possible D gene is TRBD2 (5 bases). Germline values: CDR1 MGHRA, CDR2 YSYEKL. The CDR3 consists of 15 residues. Between the trimmed V and J ends, which lost 5 bases and 2 bases, there was a span of 14 bases. CDR3 coding DNA: TGCGCCAGCAGCTCCCGGACTCCGTCCACAGATACGCAGTATTTT. Encoded protein: CASSSRTPSTDTQYF.

This rearrangement joins TRBV27 to TRBJ2-4; a possible D gene is TRBD1 (5 bases). The V gene lost 1 base and the J gene lost 0 bases, with 10 bases spanning the gap. CDR1 MNHEY and CDR2 SMNVEV come from the germline V gene (reference sequence). This CDR3 comprises 16 residues. CDR3 DNA: TGTGCCAGCAGTTTATGGGTGGGGCTAGCCAAAAACATTCAGTACTTC. As protein: CASSLWVGLAKNIQYF.

V and J are TRBV29-1 and TRBJ2-3, with 7 bases matching TRBD1. This CDR3 spans 14 amino acids. The germline CDR1 and CDR2 sequences are SQVTM and ANQGSEA. Trimming took 5 bases from V and 3 from J; bases not matched to a gene: 8. CDR3 bases: TGCAGCGTTAAGGGGGCGAAGTGGACAGATACGCAGTATTTT. Encoded protein: CSVKGAKWTDTQYF.

V usage is TRBV9 and J usage is TRBJ1-3, with D hard to call. The CDR3 has 15 residues. Germline V gene data show CDR1 as SGDLS and CDR2 as YYNGEE. V gave up 4 bases and J gave up 0 bases, with 11 bases separating them. The CDR3, as DNA: TGTGCCAGCAGCTTAGGGCAGAGCTCTGGAAACACCATATATTTT. It yields the protein CASSLGQSSGNTIYF.

The rearrangement joins TRBV11-2 to TRBJ2-3, with 10 bases that match TRBD2. Trimming removed 0 bases from V and 4 bases from J; junction bases left unmatched: 7. Per germline, CDR1 SGHAT and CDR2 FQNNGV. CDR3 length equals 17 residues. CDR3 in DNA: TGTGCCAGCAGCTTAGATCCAGCGGGGGGGCCTGCAGATACGCAGTATTTT. Encoded protein: CASSLDPAGGPADTQYF.

V and J are TRBV27 and TRBJ2-7, with D possibly called TRBD1 or TRBD2 (6 bases each). This CDR3 spans 13 amino acids. Germline values: CDR1 MNHEY, CDR2 SMNVEV (reference sequence). The V end was cut by 4 bases, the J end by 4 bases, with 11 bases between. Written as DNA, the CDR3 is TGTGCCAGCAGTTGGGGGGCTTCTTACGAGCAGTACTTC. This encodes CASSWGASYEQYF.

This chain joins TRBV27 and TRBJ2-6; D is uncertain. Trimming took 1 base from V and 3 from J, leaving 1 base between them. Germline loops: CDR1 MNHEY, CDR2 SMNVEV (reference sequence). The CDR3 is 13 amino acids. In nucleotides, the CDR3 is TGTGCCAGCAGTTTATATGGGGCCAACGTCCTGACTTTC. Its protein is CASSLYGANVLTF.

The sample holds one count of this clone. This rearrangement joins TRBV7-6 to TRBJ2-7, with 8 positions matching TRBD2. There are 14 residues in the CDR3. Germline CDR1 reads SGHVS; CDR2 reads FNYEAQ. Unmatched junction bases numbered 4, after V lost 2 bases and J lost 4 bases. The CDR3 DNA is TGTGCCAGCAGCTTAAAAGGACTAGCATACGAGCAGTACTTC. This encodes CASSLKGLAYEQYF. The full variable domain, with the rest looked up from reference TRBV7-6 and TRBJ2-7, is GAGVSQSPRYKVTKRGQDVALRCDPISGHVSLYWYRQALGQGPEFLTYFNYEAQQDKSGLPNDRFSAERPEGSISTLTIQRTEQRDSAMYRCASSLKGLAYEQYFGPGTRLTVT.

V usage is TRBV9 and J usage is TRBJ2-3, with D possibly being TRBD2 (5 bases). The CDR3 has 16 amino acids. Germline values: CDR1 SGDLS, CDR2 YYNGEE. Trimming left V 0 bases short and J 2 bases short, with 13 bases between. Here the CDR3 DNA reads TGTGCCAGCAGCGTAGGGCGTGGCGGACTCACAGATACGCAGTATTTT. Amino acids: CASSVGRGGLTDTQYF.

This chain links TRBV28 with TRBJ2-2; 9 bases agree with TRBD2. Germline-derived CDR1 and CDR2 are MDHEN and SYDVKM. The CDR3 spans 14 residues. V lost 11 bases to trimming and J lost 1 base; unmatched junction nucleotides: 5. CDR3 sequence: CAEREDLNTGELFF. For the CDR3, the DNA is TGTGCCGAGCGGGAGGATCTGAACACCGGGGAGCTGTTTTTT.

The gene calls are TRBV25-1 and TRBJ2-1, with D unclear. Trimming shortened V by 5 bases and J by 4 bases, and 9 bases separated the two germline ends. The CDR3 has 13 amino acids. Germline V gene sequence: CDR1 MGHDK, CDR2 SYGVNS. CDR3 amino acids: CASSQTVYNEQFF. CDR3 DNA: TGTGCCAGCAGTCAGACTGTGTACAATGAGCAGTTCTTC.

This clone was picked up one time. This chain uses TRBV25-1 with TRBJ1-1; a possible D gene is TRBD1 (5 bases). Germline V CDR1 and CDR2: MGHDK, SYGVNS. Trimming left V 7 bases short and J 4 bases short, with 13 bases between. The CDR3 totals 13 residues. In nucleotides, the CDR3 is TGTGCCAGCAACCCCACAGGAGGCACTGAAGCTTTCTTT. It specifies CASNPTGGTEAFF.

The rearrangement joins TRBV6-5 to TRBJ2-7; D gene unclear. The CDR3 covers 11 residues. Deletions cut 1 base from V and 3 bases from J, with 1 base between. Germline CDR1 reads MNHEY; CDR2 reads SVGAGI. The CDR3 DNA reads as TGTGCCAGCAGTTACTTCTACGAGCAGTACTTC. Translated, it gives CASSYFYEQYF.

This chain uses TRBV30 with TRBJ2-7; D not resolved. V lost 5 bases, J lost 1 base, and 6 bases lay in between. The CDR3 has 11 amino acids. Germline CDR1 is GTSNPN and CDR2 is SVGIG (reference sequence). DNA of the CDR3: TGTGCCTGGGCAAAATCCTACGAGCAGTACTTC. It translates to CAWAKSYEQYF.

The rearrangement links TRBV6-5 to TRBJ2-7, with TRBD2 as a possible D gene (6 bases). CDR1 and CDR2 from the germline V gene are MNHEY and SVGAGI. This CDR3 is 13 amino acids long. V lost 0 bases, J lost 6 bases, and 9 bases lay in between. CDR3 in DNA: TGTGCCAGCAGTTACTCTGACGGGAGCGAGCAGTACTTC. It translates to CASSYSDGSEQYF.

The chain has TRBV5-4 and TRBJ1-2, with D perhaps TRBD1 (5 bases). The CDR3 consists of 15 residues. CDR1 is SGHNT, CDR2 YYREEE, per germline (reference sequence). Trimming removed 0 bases at V and 2 bases at J, with 11 bases between. The CDR3 here is CASSLEGTPNYGYTF. CDR3 in DNA: TGTGCCAGCAGCTTGGAAGGGACTCCAAACTATGGCTACACCTTC.

This chain uses TRBV6-6 with TRBJ1-4, with 8 bases lining up with TRBD1. J lost 9 bases, V lost 3 bases, and 9 bases had no gene match. CDR1 and CDR2 from the germline V gene are MNHNY and SVGAGI (reference sequence). There are 15 residues in the CDR3. The CDR3, as DNA: TGTGCCAGCAGTTATACGGGACAGGAATATCAAAAACTGTTTTTT. This gives the protein CASSYTGQEYQKLFF.

The chain links TRBV12-5 to TRBJ2-5, with 9 bases matching TRBD1. With the DNA end fitting TRBJ2-7 better, the J assignment may be wrong. The germline CDR1 and CDR2 sequences are LGHNT and FRNRAP. This CDR3 contains 18 residues. The CDR3 nucleotides are TGTGCTAGTGGTTTCCGGACCGGGACAGGGTATGACACCTACGAGCAGTACTTC. This sequence encodes CASGFRTGTGYDTYEQYF.

This chain uses TRBV7-6 with TRBJ2-2, with 9 bases fitting TRBD2. Germline-derived CDR1 and CDR2 are SGHVS and FNYEAQ. V shed 5 bases, J shed 6 bases, and the junction held 10 bases outside the gene matches. The CDR3 spans 16 residues. CDR3 loop: CASSPEPGLAAGELFF. DNA of the CDR3: TGTGCCAGCAGCCCTGAACCGGGACTAGCCGCCGGGGAGCTGTTTTTT.

The chain carries TRBV7-8 and TRBJ1-1; D is uncertain. Germline-derived CDR1 and CDR2 are SGHVS and FQNEAQ. Trimming stripped 1 base from V and 5 bases from J, with 8 bases between. The CDR3 consists of 13 residues. Here the CDR3 reads CASSLVAGTEAFF. The CDR3 nucleotides read TGTGCCAGCAGCTTAGTGGCGGGAACTGAAGCTTTCTTT. The full variable domain, with the rest looked up from reference TRBV7-8 and TRBJ1-1, is GAGVSQSPRYKVAKRGQDVALRCDPISGHVSLFWYQQALGQGPEFLTYFQNEAQLDKSGLPSDRFFAERPEGSVSTLKIQRTQQEDSAVYLCASSLVAGTEAFFGQGTRLTVV.

The chain links TRBV15 to TRBJ2-5; 10 bases are shared with TRBD1. J gave up 5 bases and V 1 base, and 7 bases lay outside the gene matches. CDR1 LNHNV and CDR2 YYDKDF come from the germline V gene (reference sequence). This CDR3 comprises 16 residues. In nucleotides, the CDR3 is TGTGCCACCAGCAGAGGTGGGACAGGGGCTATGGAGACCCAGTACTTC. Residues: CATSRGGTGAMETQYF.

For the CDR3, the DNA is TGTGCCAGCAGCCTCGGGACAGGGGCCTATGGCTACACCTTC. It yields the protein CASSLGTGAYGYTF. This rearrangement joins TRBV5-4 to TRBJ1-2; 10 bases match TRBD1. Germline-derived CDR1 and CDR2 are SGHNT and YYREEE (reference sequence). CDR3 length equals 14 residues. V lost 4 bases and J lost 4; bases outside the gene matches: 4.